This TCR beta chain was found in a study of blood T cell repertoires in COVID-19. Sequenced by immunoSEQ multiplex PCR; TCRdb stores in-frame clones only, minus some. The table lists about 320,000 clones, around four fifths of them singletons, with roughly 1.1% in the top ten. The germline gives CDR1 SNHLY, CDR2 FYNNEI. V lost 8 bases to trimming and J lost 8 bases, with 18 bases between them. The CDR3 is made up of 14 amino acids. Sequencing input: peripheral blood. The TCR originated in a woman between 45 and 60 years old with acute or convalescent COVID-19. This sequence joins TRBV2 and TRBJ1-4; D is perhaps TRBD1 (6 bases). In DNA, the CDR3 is TGTGCCAGCCAAGTACAGGGTCCTCGGGAAAAACTGTTTTTT. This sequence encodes CASQVQGPREKLFF. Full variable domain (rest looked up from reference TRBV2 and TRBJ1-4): EPEVTQTPSHQVTQMGQEVILRCVPISNHLYFYWYRQILGQKVEFLVSFYNNEISEKSEIFDDQFSVERPDGSNFTLKIRSTKLEDSAMYFCASQVQGPREKLFFGSGTQLSVL.